This TCR beta chain stems from a study of OX40 agonist ivuxolimab in advanced cancers. Whole-study context: Averaging about 60 years in age, with a range of about 23 to 90, the cohort was 82.7% male.

Blood specimens came from baseline, cycle 4 day 1, and cycle 7 day 1. The table came from immunoSEQ multiplex PCR; TCRdb's copy has only in-frame clones and leaves some out. The data show around 45,000 clones, more than 70% seen once. This clone occurred a few times. The CDR3 loop spans 14 amino acids. V and J are TRBV21-1 and TRBJ2-7; the table's D call TRBD1 went unverified against the DNA. TRBV21-1 is a pseudogene segment. The origin of this receptor is an adult with an advanced solid tumor such as melanoma, head and neck, liver or kidney cancer. Material: CD4+ or CD8+ T cells sorted from blood, obtained in a trial of the OX40 agonist ivuxolimab. The CDR3 DNA is TGTGCCAGCAGCAAAGCTAGGACAGGGGCCGAGCAGTACTTC. Protein: CASSKARTGAEQYF.